Presented here are 5 T cell receptor beta chains from one specimen sequenced in a study of T cell changes during pregnancy in multiple sclerosis. Using immunoSEQ multiplex PCR, the repertoire was profiled, and TCRdb retains in-frame clones only, with some absent. The sample records some 97,000 clones, around 93% being singletons. Sequenced here: peripheral blood, sampled before pregnancy. These receptors were obtained from a female donor with multiple sclerosis, enrolled in a pregnancy study.

This clone was seen just once. This sequence joins TRBV5-1 and TRBJ1-2; TRBD1 matches at 10 bases. Germline assignment: CDR1 SGHRS and CDR2 YFSETQ. The CDR3 extends over 15 amino acids. V shed 5 bases, J shed 8 bases, and the junction held 12 bases outside the gene matches. CDR3 nucleotides: TGCGCCAGCAGGCAAGGTCTCGGGACAGGGGAGGGCTACACCTTC. Protein sequence: CASRQGLGTGEGYTF. Full variable domain (rest looked up from reference TRBV5-1 and TRBJ1-2): KAGVTQTPRYLIKTRGQQVTLSCSPISGHRSVSWYQQTPGQGLQFLFEYFSETQRNKGNFPGRFSGRQFSNSRSEMNVSTLELGDSALYLCASRQGLGTGEGYTFGSGTRLTVV.

This clone was counted once. The chain employs TRBV7-9 and TRBJ2-1, with 7 bases matching TRBD2. This CDR3 is 13 amino acids long. Trimming at V came to 5 bases and at J to 8 bases, leaving 6 bases not matched to a gene. Germline V CDR1 and CDR2: SEHNR, FQNEAQ (reference sequence). The CDR3 reads CASSPAGRYEQFF. For the CDR3, the DNA is TGTGCCAGCAGCCCAGCGGGACGGTATGAGCAGTTCTTC.

This chain connects TRBV7-2 to TRBJ2-5; TRBD1 is a possible D gene (6 bases). CDR1 and CDR2 from the germline V gene are SGHTA and FQGNSA. V lost 6 bases and J lost 2, with 16 bases in between. CDR3 length: 15 residues. The CDR3 DNA reads as TGTGCCAGCAGACCGCCGGGACACCAACAAGAGACCCAGTACTTC. Residues: CASRPPGHQQETQYF.

V is TRBV29-1 and J is TRBJ2-2, with D unresolved. This CDR3 has 17 residues. Germline V CDR1 and CDR2: SQVTM, ANQGSEA. V gave up 4 bases and J gave up 8 bases, with 26 bases separating them. CDR3 residues: CSVVLSSWQAAGGELFF. The CDR3 DNA sequence: TGCAGCGTTGTTCTGTCGTCGTGGCAGGCTGCAGGAGGGGAGCTGTTTTTT.

The chain couples TRBV7-8 to TRBJ1-3; a weak D match, TRBD1 (5 bases). Germline V gives CDR1 SGHVS, CDR2 FQNEAQ. CDR3 length: 15 residues. V lost 3 bases to trimming and J lost 0 bases, with 9 bases between them. Written as DNA, the CDR3 is TGTGCCAGCAGCTTTACAGGTCTCTCTGGAAACACCATATATTTT. Encoded protein: CASSFTGLSGNTIYF.